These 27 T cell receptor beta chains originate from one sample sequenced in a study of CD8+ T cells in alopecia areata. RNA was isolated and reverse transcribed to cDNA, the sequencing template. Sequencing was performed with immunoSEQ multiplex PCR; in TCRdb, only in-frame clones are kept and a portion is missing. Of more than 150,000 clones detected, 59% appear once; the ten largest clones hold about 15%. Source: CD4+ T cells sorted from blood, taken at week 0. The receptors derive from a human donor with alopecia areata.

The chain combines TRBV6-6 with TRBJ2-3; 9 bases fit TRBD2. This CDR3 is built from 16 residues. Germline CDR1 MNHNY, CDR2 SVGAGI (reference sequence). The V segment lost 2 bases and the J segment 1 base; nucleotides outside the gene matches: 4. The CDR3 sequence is CASSYPGLAGTDTQYF. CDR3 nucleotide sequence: TGTGCCAGCAGTTACCCGGGACTAGCAGGCACAGATACGCAGTATTTT.

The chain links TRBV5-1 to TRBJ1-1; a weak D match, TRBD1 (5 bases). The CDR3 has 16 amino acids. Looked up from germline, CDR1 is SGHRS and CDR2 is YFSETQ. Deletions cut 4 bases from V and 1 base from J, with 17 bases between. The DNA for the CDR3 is TGCGCCAGCAGCGAGGTCGCCCTGGGGCCGAACACTGAAGCTTTCTTT. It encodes CASSEVALGPNTEAFF.

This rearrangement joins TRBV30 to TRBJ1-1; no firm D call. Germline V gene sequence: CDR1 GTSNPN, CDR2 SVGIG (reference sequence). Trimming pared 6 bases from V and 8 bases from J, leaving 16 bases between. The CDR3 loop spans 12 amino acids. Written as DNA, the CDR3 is TGTGCCTGTTCGAAGCCGCAAGCGGAAGCTTTCTTT. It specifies CACSKPQAEAFF.

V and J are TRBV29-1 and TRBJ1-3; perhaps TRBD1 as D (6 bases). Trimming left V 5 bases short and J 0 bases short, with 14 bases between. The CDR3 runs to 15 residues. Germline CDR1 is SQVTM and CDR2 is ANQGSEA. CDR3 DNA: TGCAGCGTTCAGTGGGACACCTCCTCTGGAAACACCATATATTTT. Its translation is CSVQWDTSSGNTIYF.

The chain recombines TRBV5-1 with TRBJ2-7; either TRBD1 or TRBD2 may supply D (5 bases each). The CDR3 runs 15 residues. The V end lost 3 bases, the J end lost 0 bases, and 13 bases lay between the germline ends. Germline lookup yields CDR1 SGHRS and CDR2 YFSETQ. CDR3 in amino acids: CASSSAGTSSYEQYF. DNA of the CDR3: TGCGCCAGCAGCTCTGCCGGGACGTCCTCCTACGAGCAGTACTTC.

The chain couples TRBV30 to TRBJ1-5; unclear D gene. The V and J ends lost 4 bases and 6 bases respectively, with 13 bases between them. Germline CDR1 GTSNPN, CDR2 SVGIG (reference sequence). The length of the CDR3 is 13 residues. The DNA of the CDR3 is TGTGCCTGGACGCCGAGGTCCGGTCAGCCCCAGCATTTT. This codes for CAWTPRSGQPQHF. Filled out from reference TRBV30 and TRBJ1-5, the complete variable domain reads SQTIHQWPATLVQPVGSPLSLECTVEGTSNPNLYWYRQAAGRGLQLLFYSVGIGQISSEVPQNLSASRPQDRQFILSSKKLLLSDSGFYLCAWTPRSGQPQHFGDGTRLSIL.

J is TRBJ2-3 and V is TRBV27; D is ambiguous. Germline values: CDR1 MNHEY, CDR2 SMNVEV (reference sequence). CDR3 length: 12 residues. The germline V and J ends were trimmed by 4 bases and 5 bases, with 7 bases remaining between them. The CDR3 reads CASSSMGDTQYF. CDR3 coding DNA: TGTGCCAGCAGTTCCATGGGAGATACGCAGTATTTT.

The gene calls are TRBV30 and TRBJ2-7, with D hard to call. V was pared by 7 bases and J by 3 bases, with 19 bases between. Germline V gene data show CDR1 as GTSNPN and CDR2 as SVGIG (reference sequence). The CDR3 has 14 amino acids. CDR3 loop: CAFKIGLLYYEQYF. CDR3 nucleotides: TGTGCCTTCAAAATCGGGCTACTCTACTACGAGCAGTACTTC. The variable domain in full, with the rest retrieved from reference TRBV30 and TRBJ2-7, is SQTIHQWPATLVQPVGSPLSLECTVEGTSNPNLYWYRQAAGRGLQLLFYSVGIGQISSEVPQNLSASRPQDRQFILSSKKLLLSDSGFYLCAFKIGLLYYEQYFGPGTRLTVT.

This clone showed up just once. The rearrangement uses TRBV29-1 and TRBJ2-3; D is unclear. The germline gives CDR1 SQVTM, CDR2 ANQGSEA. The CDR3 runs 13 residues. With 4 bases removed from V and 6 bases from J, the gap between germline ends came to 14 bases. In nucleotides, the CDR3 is TGCAGCGTTGTACGTCAAGGCTGGGATACGCAGTATTTT. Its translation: CSVVRQGWDTQYF.

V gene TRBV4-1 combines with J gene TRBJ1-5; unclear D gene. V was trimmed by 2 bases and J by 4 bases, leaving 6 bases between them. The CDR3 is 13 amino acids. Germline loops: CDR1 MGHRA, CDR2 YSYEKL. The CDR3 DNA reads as TGCGCCAGCAGCCAACAACCTAATCAGCCCCAGCATTTT. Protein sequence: CASSQQPNQPQHF.

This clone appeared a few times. Written as DNA, the CDR3 is TGCAGCGTCATGAAAGATTACGAGCAGTACTTC. Translated, it gives CSVMKDYEQYF. This chain joins TRBV29-1 and TRBJ2-7; D unresolved. Deletions cut 6 bases from V and 4 bases from J, with 10 bases between. The germline V gene has CDR1 SQVTM and CDR2 ANQGSEA. The CDR3 is 11 residues long.

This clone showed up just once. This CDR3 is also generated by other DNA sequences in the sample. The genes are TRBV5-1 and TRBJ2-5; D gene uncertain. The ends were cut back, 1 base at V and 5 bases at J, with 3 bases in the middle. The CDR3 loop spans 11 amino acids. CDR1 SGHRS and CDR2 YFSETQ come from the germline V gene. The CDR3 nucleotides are TGCGCCAGCAGCTTGTCGGAGACCCAGTACTTC. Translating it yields CASSLSETQYF.

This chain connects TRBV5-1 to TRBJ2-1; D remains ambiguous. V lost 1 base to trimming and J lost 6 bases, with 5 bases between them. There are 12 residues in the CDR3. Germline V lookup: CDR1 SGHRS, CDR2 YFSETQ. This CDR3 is CASSLFLNEQFF. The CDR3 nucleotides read TGCGCCAGCAGCTTGTTTCTCAATGAGCAGTTCTTC.

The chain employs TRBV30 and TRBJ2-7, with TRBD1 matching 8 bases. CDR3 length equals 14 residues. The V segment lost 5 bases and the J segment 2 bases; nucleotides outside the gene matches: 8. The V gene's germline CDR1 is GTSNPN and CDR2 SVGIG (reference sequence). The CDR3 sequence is CAWLTGTGTYEQYF. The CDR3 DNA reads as TGTGCCTGGCTCACCGGGACAGGAACCTACGAGCAGTACTTC. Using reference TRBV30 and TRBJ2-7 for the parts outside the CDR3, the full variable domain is SQTIHQWPATLVQPVGSPLSLECTVEGTSNPNLYWYRQAAGRGLQLLFYSVGIGQISSEVPQNLSASRPQDRQFILSSKKLLLSDSGFYLCAWLTGTGTYEQYFGPGTRLTVT.

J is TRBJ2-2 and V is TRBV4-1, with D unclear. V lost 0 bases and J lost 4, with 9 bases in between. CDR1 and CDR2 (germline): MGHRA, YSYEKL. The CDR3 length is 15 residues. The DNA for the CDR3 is TGCGCCAGCAGCCAAGAAATGCAGATCACCGGGGAGCTGTTTTTT. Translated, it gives CASSQEMQITGELFF.

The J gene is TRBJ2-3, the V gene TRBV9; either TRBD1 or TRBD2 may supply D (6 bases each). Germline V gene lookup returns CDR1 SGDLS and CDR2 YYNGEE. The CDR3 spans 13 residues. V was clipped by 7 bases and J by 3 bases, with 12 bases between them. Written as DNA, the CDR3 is TGTGCCAGCGGAGGGACACCGACAGATACGCAGTATTTT. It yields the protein CASGGTPTDTQYF.

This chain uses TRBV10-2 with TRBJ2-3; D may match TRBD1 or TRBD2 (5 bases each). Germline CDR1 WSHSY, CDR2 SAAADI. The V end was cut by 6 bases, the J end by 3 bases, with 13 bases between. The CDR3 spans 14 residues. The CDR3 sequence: CASRRRDQTDTQYF. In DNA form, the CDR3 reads TGCGCCAGCAGACGCCGGGACCAGACAGATACGCAGTATTTT.

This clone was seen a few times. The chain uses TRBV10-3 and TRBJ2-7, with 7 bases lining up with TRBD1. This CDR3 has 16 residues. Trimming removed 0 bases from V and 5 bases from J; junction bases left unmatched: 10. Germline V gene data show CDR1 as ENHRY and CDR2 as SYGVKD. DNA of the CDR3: TGTGCCATCAGTGAGTCTAGACAGGAAACAGGGGACGAGCAGTACTTC. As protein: CAISESRQETGDEQYF.

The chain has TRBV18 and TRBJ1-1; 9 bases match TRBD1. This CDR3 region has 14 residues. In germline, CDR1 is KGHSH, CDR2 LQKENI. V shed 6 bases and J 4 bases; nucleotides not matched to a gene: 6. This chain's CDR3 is CASSTQGAFTEAFF. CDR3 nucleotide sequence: TGTGCCAGCTCCACACAGGGGGCGTTCACTGAAGCTTTCTTT.

This CDR3 is CASSLGLGQEYYEQYF. CDR3 in DNA: TGTGCCAGCAGCTTAGGATTGGGGCAGGAATACTACGAGCAGTACTTC. V and J are TRBV7-8 and TRBJ2-7; a weak D match, TRBD1 (5 bases). CDR3 length: 16 amino acids. Germline CDR1 SGHVS, CDR2 FQNEAQ. Trimming pared 1 base from V and 3 bases from J, leaving 16 bases between.

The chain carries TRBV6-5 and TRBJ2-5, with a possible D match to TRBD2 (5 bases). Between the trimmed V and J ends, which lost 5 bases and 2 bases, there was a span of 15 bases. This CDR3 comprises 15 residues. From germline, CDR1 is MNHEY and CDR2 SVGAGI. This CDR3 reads CASSPPNGEQETQYF. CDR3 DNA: TGTGCCAGCAGTCCACCCAACGGGGAGCAAGAGACCCAGTACTTC.

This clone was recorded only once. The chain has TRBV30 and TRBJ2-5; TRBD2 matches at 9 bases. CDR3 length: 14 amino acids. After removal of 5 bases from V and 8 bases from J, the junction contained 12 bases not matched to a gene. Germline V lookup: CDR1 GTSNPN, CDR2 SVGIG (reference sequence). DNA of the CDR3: TGTGCCTGGGCCCCTAGCGGGGCCCAAGGAACCCAGTACTTC. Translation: CAWAPSGAQGTQYF.

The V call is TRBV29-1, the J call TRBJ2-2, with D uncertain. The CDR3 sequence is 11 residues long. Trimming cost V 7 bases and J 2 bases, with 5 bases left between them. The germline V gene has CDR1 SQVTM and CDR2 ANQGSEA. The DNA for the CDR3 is TGCAGCGCCCTAAACACCGGGGAGCTGTTTTTT. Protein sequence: CSALNTGELFF.

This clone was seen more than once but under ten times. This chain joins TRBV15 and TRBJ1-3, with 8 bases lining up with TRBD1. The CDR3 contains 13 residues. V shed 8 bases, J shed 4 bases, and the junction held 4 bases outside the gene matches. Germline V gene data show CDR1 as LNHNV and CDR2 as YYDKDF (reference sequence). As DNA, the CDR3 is TGTGCCACCCGGACAGGGCCCGGAAACACCATATATTTT. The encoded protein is CATRTGPGNTIYF.

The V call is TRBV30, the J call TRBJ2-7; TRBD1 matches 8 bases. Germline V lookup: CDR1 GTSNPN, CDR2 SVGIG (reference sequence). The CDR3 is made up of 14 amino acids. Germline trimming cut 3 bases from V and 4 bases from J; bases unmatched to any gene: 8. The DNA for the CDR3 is TGTGCCTGGAGCGGCGGACAGGGCCCGTACGAGCAGTACTTC. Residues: CAWSGGQGPYEQYF. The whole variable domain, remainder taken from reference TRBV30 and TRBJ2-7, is SQTIHQWPATLVQPVGSPLSLECTVEGTSNPNLYWYRQAAGRGLQLLFYSVGIGQISSEVPQNLSASRPQDRQFILSSKKLLLSDSGFYLCAWSGGQGPYEQYFGPGTRLTVT.

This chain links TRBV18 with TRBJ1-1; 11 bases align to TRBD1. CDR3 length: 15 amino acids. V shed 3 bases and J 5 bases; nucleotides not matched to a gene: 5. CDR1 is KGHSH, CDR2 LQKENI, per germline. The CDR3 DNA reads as TGTGCCAGCTCACCCGGACAGGGGGCGCGGACTGAAGCTTTCTTT. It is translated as CASSPGQGARTEAFF.

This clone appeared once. The CDR3 loop reads CASSQAEDTQYF. CDR3 nucleotides: TGTGCCAGCAGCCAAGCAGAAGATACGCAGTATTTT. The chain joins TRBV4-2 to TRBJ2-3, with D uncertain. Germline V lookup: CDR1 LGHNA, CDR2 YNFKEQ. The CDR3 covers 12 residues. V shed 1 base and J shed 5 bases, with 4 bases lying between them.